This passage covers 10 T cell receptor beta chains from one sample sequenced in a study of human T cells and chemical hapten exposure. One entry per CDR3 protein, called by TCRdb with MiXCR from the RACE reads. The table has some 84,000 distinct CDR3 sequences, about 8.5% seen once. This sample's time point: pre-sensitization, week 0. Regarding treatment: therapeutic diphenylcyclopropenone sensitization with weekly scalp DPC. The input for sequencing was whole blood, taken in connection with sensitization to the hapten diphenylcyclopropenone (DPC). Receptors were obtained from a man aged 40-55 years with alopecia areata. Some clones in this sample may be carry-over from other donors' samples.

The CDR3 region has the DNA TGTGCCAGCAGCCCAAGGGACACCCCCGTCGAGACCCAGTACTTC. Protein: CASSPRDTPVETQYF. This chain joins TRBV9 and TRBJ2-5; a possible D gene is TRBD1 (6 bases). Germline V gives CDR1 SGDLS, CDR2 YYNGEE. The V end was cut by 4 bases, the J end by 5 bases, with 18 bases between. The length of the CDR3 is 15 residues.

V usage is TRBV7-2 and J usage is TRBJ1-6; 9 positions match TRBD1. With V trimmed by 0 bases and J by 8 bases, 11 bases remained unmatched. Germline V gene lookup returns CDR1 SGHTA and CDR2 FQGNSA. The CDR3 runs to 18 residues. The CDR3 here is CASSLATQGAVGYSPLHF. CDR3 sequence (DNA): TGTGCCAGCAGCTTAGCCACACAGGGGGCGGTAGGTTATTCACCCCTCCACTTT.

This clonotype has at least ten counts. This rearrangement joins TRBV10-3 to TRBJ2-1, with 14 bases that match TRBD2. CDR1 is ENHRY, CDR2 SYGVKD, per germline. The CDR3 contains 16 residues. The trim removed 3 bases at V and 10 bases at J, leaving 8 bases unmatched. The CDR3 here is CAISDLLGLAGEEQFF. The CDR3 DNA sequence: TGTGCCATCAGTGATCTCTTGGGACTAGCGGGAGAGGAGCAGTTCTTC.

This clonotype was counted a few times. V is TRBV6-6 and J is TRBJ1-5; D possibly corresponds to TRBD1 (6 bases). V was cut by 0 bases and J by 3 bases, with 21 bases left in between. The CDR3 is made up of 19 amino acids. The germline CDR1 and CDR2 sequences are MNHNY and SVGAGI (reference sequence). The CDR3 region is CASSYSIGAGETPNQPQHF. CDR3 DNA sequence: TGTGCCAGCAGTTACTCGATTGGGGCAGGGGAAACCCCCAATCAGCCCCAGCATTTT.

This clonotype was found many times. The J gene is TRBJ2-6, the V gene TRBV6-2 or TRBV6-3; 9 bases map to TRBD1. Germline loops: CDR1 MNHEY, CDR2 SVGEGT. The CDR3 loop spans 19 amino acids. Trimming took 2 bases from V and 0 from J; bases not matched to a gene: 8. The DNA of the CDR3 is TGTGCCAGCAGTTACCCCCACAGGGGGCAGACCTCTGGGGCCAACGTCCTGACTTTC. It specifies CASSYPHRGQTSGANVLTF.

This clonotype came up many times. This chain links TRBV5-1 with TRBJ2-3; 8 positions agree with TRBD2. This CDR3 spans 19 amino acids. The germline V gene encodes CDR1 SGHRS and CDR2 YFSETQ. Trimming removed 7 bases from V and 3 bases from J; junction bases left unmatched: 22. The CDR3 coding sequence is TGCGCCAGCGCCAGAGAGAGACTAGCGCTGGTGGCCGATACAGATACGCAGTATTTT. Encoded protein: CASARERLALVADTDTQYF. The full variable domain, rest sourced from reference TRBV5-1 and TRBJ2-3, is KAGVTQTPRYLIKTRGQQVTLSCSPISGHRSVSWYQQTPGQGLQFLFEYFSETQRNKGNFPGRFSGRQFSNSRSEMNVSTLELGDSALYLCASARERLALVADTDTQYFGPGTRLTVL.

Many counts were recorded for this clonotype. The V gene is TRBV20-1, the J gene TRBJ2-5; D is perhaps TRBD1 or TRBD2 (5 bases each). Between the trimmed V and J ends, which lost 4 bases and 3 bases, there was a span of 12 bases. The CDR3 totals 13 residues. Germline assignment: CDR1 DFQATT and CDR2 SNEGSKA (reference sequence). The CDR3 loop reads CSATYLGEETQYF. In DNA, the CDR3 is TGCAGTGCTACATACTTGGGGGAAGAGACCCAGTACTTC.

The rearrangement joins TRBV29-1 to TRBJ1-1, with TRBD1 matching over 8 bases. J lost 3 bases, V lost 2 bases, and 5 bases had no gene match. The CDR3 spans 14 residues. The germline CDR1 and CDR2 sequences are SQVTM and ANQGSEA. For the CDR3, the DNA is TGCAGCGTTGAATCGCAGGGGGCGCACACTGAAGCTTTCTTT. Translated: CSVESQGAHTEAFF.

This clonotype was observed a handful of times. V usage is TRBV7-2 and J usage is TRBJ2-7; D remains unclear. V lost 3 bases and J lost 0, with 6 bases in between. CDR1 and CDR2 from the germline V gene are SGHTA and FQGNSA. The CDR3 is made up of 13 amino acids. The CDR3 DNA follows: TGTGCCAGCAGCTTGACAAGCTCCTACGAGCAGTACTTC. Encoded protein: CASSLTSSYEQYF.

This clonotype was recorded at least ten times. V gene TRBV29-1 combines with J gene TRBJ2-7; 8 bases are shared with TRBD2. Losses at the gene ends were 3 bases for V and 1 base for J; bases not matched to a gene: 5. Germline CDR1 and CDR2: SQVTM and ANQGSEA. This CDR3 is built from 14 residues. The CDR3 region has the DNA TGCAGCGTTGATCGCCTAGCGGGTTCCTACGAGCAGTACTTC. Translating gives CSVDRLAGSYEQYF.